These 11 T cell receptor beta chains share one sample of origin, sequenced in a study of spatial heterogeneity in lung cancer. Each CDR3 protein is one row after TCRdb ran MiXCR on the 5' RACE reads. In the table there are roughly 75,000 distinct CDR3 sequences, about 14% of which are singletons. Noted time point: sample taken at primary tumor resection. Sequencing covered unsorted whole RNA taken from tumor, nontumor lung or frozen PBMC. Sequencing used PBMCs, obtained at surgery. Receptor source: a male donor with early-stage non-small cell lung cancer.

This clonotype was observed many times. CDR3 nucleotide sequence: TGTGCCACCAGCAGAGATTCTCAGGGGCAGCCCCAGCATTTT. Residues: CATSRDSQGQPQHF. The V gene is TRBV15, the J gene TRBJ1-5, with TRBD1 as a possible D gene (6 bases). The CDR3 loop spans 14 amino acids. The germline V and J ends were trimmed by 0 bases and 7 bases, with 10 bases remaining between them. Germline loops: CDR1 LNHNV, CDR2 YYDKDF (reference sequence).

This clonotype was seen many times. The gene calls are TRBV6-5 and TRBJ2-7; 8 bases are a match to TRBD2. Germline V gene lookup returns CDR1 MNHEY and CDR2 SVGAGI. Germline trimming cut 2 bases from V and 3 bases from J; bases unmatched to any gene: 3. This CDR3 is 14 amino acids long. This CDR3 reads CASSYGSGSYEQYF. The DNA of the CDR3 is TGTGCCAGCAGTTACGGGAGCGGGAGCTACGAGCAGTACTTC.

The chain recombines TRBV5-1 with TRBJ2-2, with a weak D call TRBD2 (5 bases). V gave up 6 bases and J gave up 1 base, with 13 bases separating them. Looked up from germline, CDR1 is SGHRS and CDR2 is YFSETQ. The CDR3 length is 15 residues. CDR3 in DNA: TGCGCCAGCACTTCCGGGAACTGGAACACCGGGGAGCTGTTTTTT. Translating gives CASTSGNWNTGELFF.

This clonotype was found a few times. The rearrangement links TRBV29-1 to TRBJ2-7, with TRBD1 identical over 8 bases. The germline gives CDR1 SQVTM, CDR2 ANQGSEA. The CDR3 has 14 residues. Trimming at V came to 5 bases and at J to 0 bases, leaving 6 bases not matched to a gene. The CDR3 DNA follows: TGCAGCGTTTCCGGGACAGGTAGCTCCTACGAGCAGTACTTC. Amino acids: CSVSGTGSSYEQYF.

This clonotype was seen a handful of times. The V gene is TRBV2, the J gene TRBJ2-1; D not certain. This CDR3 is 15 amino acids long. Germline V gene sequence: CDR1 SNHLY, CDR2 FYNNEI. The V gene lost 1 base and the J gene lost 4 bases, with 11 bases spanning the gap. The CDR3 spells CASSEGLYSYNEQFF. DNA of the CDR3: TGTGCCAGCAGTGAAGGTCTATATTCTTACAATGAGCAGTTCTTC.

The table lists this clonotype with a few counts. The rearrangement uses TRBV5-1 and TRBJ2-5, with D maybe TRBD1 (6 bases). The ends were cut back, 1 base at V and 4 bases at J, with 17 bases in the middle. This CDR3 is built from 16 residues. Germline lookup yields CDR1 SGHRS and CDR2 YFSETQ. The CDR3 nucleotides read TGCGCCAGCAGCTTGCACGGGCAGGGGTCAGGAGAGACCCAGTACTTC. Translated, it gives CASSLHGQGSGETQYF.

This clonotype was recorded a few times. The chain employs TRBV3-1 and TRBJ2-1; D perhaps matches TRBD1 (5 bases). V was clipped by 1 base and J by 5 bases, with 9 bases between them. Germline CDR1 and CDR2: LGHDT and YNNKEL (reference sequence). The CDR3 is 14 amino acids. In DNA form, the CDR3 reads TGTGCCAGCAGCCAAGGGGGCGCCCACAATGAGCAGTTCTTC. It encodes CASSQGGAHNEQFF.

This clonotype was counted only a few times. The V and J genes are TRBV7-9 and TRBJ2-3; 9 bases align to TRBD2. Per the germline V gene, CDR1 is SEHNR and CDR2 is FQNEAQ (reference sequence). V gave up 4 bases and J gave up 2 bases; unmatched junction bases: 4. The CDR3 sequence is 15 residues long. CDR3 nucleotide sequence: TGTGCCAGCAGCTCAGGACTAGCGAACACAGATACGCAGTATTTT. This gives the protein CASSSGLANTDTQYF.

This clonotype occurred a few times. This sequence joins TRBV5-1 and TRBJ2-2; 12 bases align to TRBD2. The V segment lost 7 bases and the J segment 3 bases; nucleotides outside the gene matches: 7. Germline values: CDR1 SGHRS, CDR2 YFSETQ. This CDR3 contains 16 residues. The DNA of the CDR3 is TGCGCCAGCCGATTGACTAGCGGGAGTCACACCGGGGAGCTGTTTTTT. This sequence encodes CASRLTSGSHTGELFF.

This clonotype was detected ten times or more. This chain joins TRBV19 and TRBJ1-3; maybe TRBD1 (6 bases). Germline CDR1 reads LNHDA; CDR2 reads SQIVND (reference sequence). V was shortened by 10 bases and J by 2 bases, with 15 bases between the two germline ends. The CDR3 length is 14 residues. CDR3 DNA: TGTGCCACCCGCCCGGGGGCTACTGGAAACACCATATATTTT. This sequence encodes CATRPGATGNTIYF.

V usage is TRBV7-2 and J usage is TRBJ2-5; D is unresolved. CDR3 size: 12 residues. Deletions cut 4 bases from V and 1 base from J, with 4 bases between. The germline V gene has CDR1 SGHTA and CDR2 FQGNSA. CDR3 region: CASSSLQETQYF. For the CDR3, the DNA is TGTGCCAGCAGCTCTCTCCAAGAGACCCAGTACTTC.